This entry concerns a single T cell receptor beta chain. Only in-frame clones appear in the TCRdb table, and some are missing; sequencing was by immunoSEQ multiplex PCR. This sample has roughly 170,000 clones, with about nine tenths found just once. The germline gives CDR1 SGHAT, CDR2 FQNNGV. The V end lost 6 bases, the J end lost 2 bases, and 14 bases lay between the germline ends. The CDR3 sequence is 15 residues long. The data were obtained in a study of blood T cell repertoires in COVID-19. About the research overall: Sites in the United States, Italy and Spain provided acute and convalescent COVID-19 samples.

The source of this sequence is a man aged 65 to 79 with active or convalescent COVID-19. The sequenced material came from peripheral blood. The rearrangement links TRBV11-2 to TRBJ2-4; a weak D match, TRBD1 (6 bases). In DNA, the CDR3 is TGTGCCAGCAGTATGCAGGGACAATCCAAAAACATTCAGTACTTC. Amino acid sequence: CASSMQGQSKNIQYF.